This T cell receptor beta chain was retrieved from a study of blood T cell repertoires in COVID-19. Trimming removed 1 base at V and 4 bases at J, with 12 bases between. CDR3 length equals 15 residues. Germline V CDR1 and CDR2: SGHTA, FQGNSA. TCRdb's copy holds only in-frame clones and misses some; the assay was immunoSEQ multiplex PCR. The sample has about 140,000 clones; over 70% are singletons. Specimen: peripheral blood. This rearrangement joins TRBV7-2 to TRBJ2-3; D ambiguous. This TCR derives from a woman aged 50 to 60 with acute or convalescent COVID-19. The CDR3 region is CASSLGGLVADTQYF. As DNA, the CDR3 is TGTGCCAGCAGCTTAGGTGGTCTAGTAGCAGATACGCAGTATTTT.